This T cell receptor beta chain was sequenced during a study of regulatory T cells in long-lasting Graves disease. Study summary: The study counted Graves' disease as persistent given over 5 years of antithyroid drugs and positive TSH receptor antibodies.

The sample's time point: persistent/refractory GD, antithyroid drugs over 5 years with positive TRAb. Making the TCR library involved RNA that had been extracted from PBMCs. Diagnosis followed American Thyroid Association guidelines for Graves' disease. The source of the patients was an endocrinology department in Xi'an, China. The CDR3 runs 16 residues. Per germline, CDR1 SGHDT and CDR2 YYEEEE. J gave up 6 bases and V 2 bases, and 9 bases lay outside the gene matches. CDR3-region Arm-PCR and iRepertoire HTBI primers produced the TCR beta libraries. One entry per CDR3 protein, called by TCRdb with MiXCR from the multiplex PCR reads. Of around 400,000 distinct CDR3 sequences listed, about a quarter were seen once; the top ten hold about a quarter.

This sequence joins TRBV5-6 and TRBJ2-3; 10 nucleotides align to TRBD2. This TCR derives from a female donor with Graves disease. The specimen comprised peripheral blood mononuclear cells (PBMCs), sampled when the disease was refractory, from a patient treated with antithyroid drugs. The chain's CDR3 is CASSLTSGMTPDTQYF. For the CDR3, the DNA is TGTGCCAGCAGCTTAACTAGCGGGATGACCCCCGATACGCAGTATTTT. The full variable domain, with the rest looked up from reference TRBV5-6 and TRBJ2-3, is DAGVTQSPTHLIKTRGQQVTLRCSPKSGHDTVSWYQQALGQGPQFIFQYYEEEERQRGNFPDRFSGHQFPNYSSELNVNALLLGDSALYLCASSLTSGMTPDTQYFGPGTRLTVL.